This TCR beta chain was captured in a study of T cells in women clearing cervical HPV infection. Repertoires were generated with immunoSEQ multiplex PCR, while TCRdb's copy carries only in-frame clones and drops some. Its listing shows roughly 30,000 clones. The clonotype originates from a woman aged 18 to 75 with a cervical HPV16 infection that either progressed to CIN3+ or cleared (not recorded which). The specimen sequenced was blood buffy coat.

CDR3 DNA (partial): TGTGCCTGGAGTAAATACCAGGGGGCGGCCTCTGGGGCCAACGTC. It is translated as CAWSKYQGAASGANV. The complete CDR3 protein is CAWSKYQGAASGANVLTF. This rearrangement joins TRBV30 to TRBJ2-6; 8 nucleotides align to TRBD1. The CDR3 goes on 3 residues after the read ends, and that part is filled in from the germline J gene. There are 18 residues in the CDR3. CDR1 is GTSNPN and CDR2 is SVGIG in the germline V gene (reference sequence). Germline trimming cut 2 bases from V and 0 bases from J; bases unmatched to any gene: 9.